The rows below give T cell receptor beta chains drawn from one sample of a study of early T cells in non-severe SARS-CoV-2 infection. From the 5' RACE reads, TCRdb called clonotypes with MiXCR, one entry per CDR3 protein. The table records around 50,000 distinct CDR3 sequences, 10% to 15% of them present only once. Sequences were obtained from whole blood. The receptors derive from an adult who was a healthcare worker with PCR-confirmed SARS-CoV-2 infection or an uninfected control (not recorded which). CDR3s include the opening cysteine and the closing phenylalanine or tryptophan. The D gene is left open where the match is weak. Expanded clones are given a class, and other clones once, few, many or no size at all.

len	j_gene	abundance	d_gene	v_gene	CDR3aa	CDR3nt
14	TRBJ2-2	many	-	TRBV30	CACPGQSNTGELFF	TGTGCCTGTCCCGGACAGTCGAACACCGGGGAGCTGTTTTTT
12	TRBJ1-2	few	TRBD1	TRBV28	CASIGDRDGYTF	TGTGCCAGCATAGGGGACAGGGACGGCTACACCTTC
15	TRBJ1-3	many	-	TRBV20-1	CSARTDVGGGNTIYF	TGCAGTGCTAGGACGGACGTGGGGGGCGGAAACACCATATATTTT
14	TRBJ2-1	few	-	TRBV9	CASSVEREVDEQFF	TGTGCCAGCAGCGTAGAAAGGGAGGTCGATGAGCAGTTCTTC
13	TRBJ1-1	-	-	TRBV7-3	CASSSDSGTEAFF	TGTGCCAGCAGTTCCGACTCGGGCACTGAAGCTTTCTTT
18	TRBJ2-3	few	TRBD1	TRBV4-1	CASSPDRGNYRLTDTQYF	TGCGCCAGCAGCCCCGACAGGGGAAACTACAGACTCACAGATACGCAGTATTTT
12	TRBJ2-1	many	-	TRBV2	CASNPFSNEQFF	TGTGCCAGCAATCCCTTTTCTAATGAGCAGTTCTTC
15	TRBJ2-7	once	-	TRBV5-4	CASSLFGGFSYEQYF	TGTGCCAGCAGCTTGTTTGGGGGATTCTCCTACGAGCAGTACTTC
14	TRBJ2-3	few	TRBD1	TRBV18	CASSRDRATDTQYF	TGTGCCAGCTCACGGGACAGGGCCACAGATACGCAGTATTTT
14	TRBJ2-3	many	TRBD2	TRBV7-3	CASSSGTIGDTQYF	TGTGCCAGCAGTTCTGGGACTATAGGGGATACGCAGTATTTT
13	TRBJ2-7	few	-	TRBV12-3/TRBV12-4	CASSPTVTGEQYF	TGTGCCAGCAGCCCGACCGTCACGGGCGAGCAGTACTTC
15	TRBJ1-1	few	-	TRBV12-3/TRBV12-4	CASSMQGNRGEEAFF	TGTGCCAGCAGCATGCAGGGAAATCGGGGCGAAGAGGCTTTCTTT
11	TRBJ1-1	-	TRBD1	TRBV29-1	CSVEQVRGAFF	TGCAGCGTTGAGCAGGTCAGGGGGGCTTTCTTT
15	TRBJ1-6	many	-	TRBV27	CASSPSGMLGSPLHF	TGTGCCAGCAGCCCGTCGGGGATGCTAGGTTCACCCCTCCACTTT
12	TRBJ2-7	many	TRBD1	TRBV29-1	CSVVQGVDEQYF	TGCAGCGTTGTGCAGGGGGTGGACGAGCAGTACTTC
15	TRBJ2-1	many	TRBD1	TRBV28	CASSGPGTGGREQFF	TGTGCCAGCAGTGGACCCGGGACAGGGGGCAGGGAGCAGTTCTTC
16	TRBJ2-3	many	-	TRBV3-1	CASSQVSRSASDTQYF	TGTGCCAGCAGCCAAGTGTCCAGGTCCGCTTCAGATACGCAGTATTTT
11	TRBJ2-7	once	-	TRBV29-1	CSVDSLGEQYF	TGCAGCGTCGACAGCCTCGGGGAGCAGTACTTC
15	TRBJ1-4	many	-	TRBV11-2	CASSFALGANEKLFF	TGTGCCAGCAGCTTCGCGCTGGGGGCGAATGAAAAACTGTTTTTT
15	TRBJ2-1	medium-sized	TRBD2	TRBV27	CASGLAGLFYNEQFF	TGTGCCAGCGGATTAGCGGGTTTGTTCTACAATGAGCAGTTCTTC
14	TRBJ1-1	many	TRBD1	TRBV12-3/TRBV12-4	CASSARTGNTEAFF	TGTGCCAGCAGTGCTCGGACAGGGAACACTGAAGCTTTCTTT
13	TRBJ2-3	few	-	TRBV29-1	CSVDTGTADTQYF	TGCAGCGTTGATACGGGAACGGCAGATACGCAGTATTTT
13	TRBJ1-2	few	TRBD1	TRBV29-1	CSVGDRGDYGYTF	TGCAGCGTTGGGGACAGGGGAGACTATGGCTACACCTTC
14	TRBJ2-1	many	-	TRBV7-8	CASSLETSFGEQFF	TGTGCCAGCAGCTTAGAGACTAGTTTCGGTGAGCAGTTCTTC
14	TRBJ2-7	many	TRBD2	TRBV6-2/TRBV6-3	CASCSGGPSEEQYF	TGTGCCAGCTGTAGCGGGGGGCCGTCCGAGGAGCAGTACTTC
13	TRBJ2-1	many	-	TRBV29-1	CSVVRPQGYEQFF	TGCAGCGTTGTTAGGCCCCAGGGGTATGAGCAGTTCTTC
17	TRBJ2-3	many	-	TRBV11-3	CASTPSMAGKFGDTQYF	TGTGCCAGCACCCCGAGTATGGCGGGCAAATTCGGGGATACGCAGTATTTT
14	TRBJ1-5	-	-	TRBV20-1	CSARGGIGNQPQHF	TGCAGTGCTAGAGGGGGGATTGGCAATCAGCCCCAGCATTTT
13	TRBJ2-7	few	-	TRBV3-1	CASSRDISYEQYF	TGTGCCAGCAGCAGGGACATCAGCTACGAGCAGTACTTC
13	TRBJ2-3	many	-	TRBV18	CASSPPHKDTQYF	TGTGCCAGCTCACCACCCCACAAGGATACGCAGTATTTT
12	TRBJ2-1	-	-	TRBV7-3	CASSLGGREQFF	TGTGCCAGCAGCCTGGGGGGCCGGGAGCAGTTCTTC
16	TRBJ2-2	-	-	TRBV9	CASSVDDRINTGELFF	TGTGCCAGCAGCGTAGATGACCGGATAAACACCGGGGAGCTGTTTTTT
15	TRBJ2-1	-	-	TRBV5-1	CASSLSGGTVNEQFF	TGCGCCAGCAGCTTGAGTGGGGGCACGGTGAATGAGCAGTTCTTC
13	TRBJ2-7	many	-	TRBV6-5	CASSYNSVYEQYF	TGTGCCAGCAGTTATAACTCGGTCTACGAGCAGTACTTC
15	TRBJ2-5	many	TRBD1	TRBV5-1	CASSLGTGGSETQYF	TGCGCCAGCAGCTTGGGGACAGGGGGCAGCGAGACCCAGTACTTC
16	TRBJ2-3	many	TRBD1	TRBV5-1	CASSVTGATSTDTQYF	TGCGCCAGCAGCGTGACAGGGGCCACTAGCACAGATACGCAGTATTTT
15	TRBJ1-1	-	-	TRBV30	CAWRDPGTGNTEAFF	TGTGCCTGGAGGGACCCGGGAACGGGAAACACTGAAGCTTTCTTT
15	TRBJ2-6	many	-	TRBV5-1	CASSLGGPGANVLTF	TGCGCCAGCAGCTTGGGGGGGCCTGGGGCCAACGTCCTGACTTTC
15	TRBJ1-6	many	TRBD1	TRBV3-1	CASSQVTGGGSPLHF	TGTGCCAGCAGCCAAGTGACAGGGGGCGGTTCACCCCTCCACTTT
16	TRBJ1-5	many	-	TRBV7-8	CASSLVVGFGNQPQHF	TGTGCCAGCAGCTTAGTAGTGGGTTTTGGCAATCAGCCCCAGCATTTT
18	TRBJ2-3	many	TRBD1	TRBV27	CASRRTGTGGRGTDTQYF	TGTGCCAGCAGGAGGACCGGGACAGGGGGGAGAGGCACAGATACGCAGTATTTT
12	TRBJ2-7	many	TRBD2	TRBV20-1	CSCGRAVYEQYF	TGCAGCTGCGGGAGGGCAGTCTACGAGCAGTACTTC
12	TRBJ2-1	many	TRBD1	TRBV2	CASSWDRVVVFF	TGTGCCAGCAGTTGGGACAGGGTGGTCGTGTTCTTC
13	TRBJ2-5	many	-	TRBV9	CASNAGLQETQYF	TGTGCCAGCAATGCGGGGCTTCAAGAGACCCAGTACTTC
15	TRBJ2-7	-	TRBD2	TRBV11-1	CASSRLAGTSYEQYF	TGTGCCAGCAGCCGACTAGCGGGGACGTCCTACGAGCAGTACTTC
13	TRBJ1-3	few	-	TRBV14	CASSLNFGNTIYF	TGTGCCAGCAGCCTGAATTTTGGAAACACCATATATTTT
13	TRBJ1-5	many	-	TRBV6-4	CASSGGWGQPQHF	TGTGCCAGCAGTGGAGGATGGGGGCAGCCCCAGCATTTT
15	TRBJ1-2	-	TRBD1	TRBV6-2/TRBV6-3	CASTPFDREAYGYTF	TGTGCCAGCACCCCTTTCGACAGGGAGGCCTATGGCTACACCTTC
14	TRBJ1-6	many	TRBD1	TRBV12-3/TRBV12-4	CASTQGPYNSPLHF	TGTGCCAGCACACAGGGGCCCTATAATTCACCCCTCCACTTT
17	TRBJ2-4	many	TRBD1	TRBV10-3	CAISEWDRGIAKNIQYF	TGTGCCATCAGTGAGTGGGACAGGGGGATCGCCAAAAACATTCAGTACTTC
15	TRBJ1-1	many	-	TRBV6-5	CASSRMTAMNTEAFF	TGTGCCAGCAGTCGGATGACAGCAATGAACACTGAAGCTTTCTTT
14	TRBJ1-2	-	-	TRBV6-5	CASSPRGTGYGYTF	TGTGCCAGCAGCCCAAGGGGGACCGGCTATGGCTACACCTTC
14	TRBJ1-5	-	TRBD1	TRBV20-1	CSATTGASNQPQHF	TGCAGTGCGACGACAGGGGCAAGCAATCAGCCCCAGCATTTT
13	TRBJ2-3	many	-	TRBV14	CASSQDSPGAQYF	TGTGCCAGCAGCCAAGATTCCCCCGGTGCGCAGTATTTT
14	TRBJ2-2	few	TRBD1	TRBV5-1	CASSFGQAIGELFF	TGCGCCAGCAGCTTTGGACAGGCCATCGGGGAGCTGTTTTTT
13	TRBJ1-5	few	-	TRBV12-3/TRBV12-4	CASSDRINQPQHF	TGTGCCAGCAGTGACAGGATCAATCAGCCCCAGCATTTT
14	TRBJ2-7	many	TRBD1	TRBV7-9	CASSLGTGTYEQYF	TGTGCCAGCAGCTTAGGGACAGGGACCTACGAGCAGTACTTC
13	TRBJ1-3	many	-	TRBV20-1	CSAIFGSGNTIYF	TGCAGTGCTATCTTCGGCTCTGGAAACACCATATATTTT